Here is one T cell receptor beta chain with its context. What it recognizes is unknown. V gave up 1 base and J gave up 9 bases, with 10 bases separating them. The CDR3 spans 13 residues. The V gene's germline CDR1 is SNHLY and CDR2 FYNNEI. TCR beta CDR3 region amplification was performed from RNA transcripts. A set of HTBI primers served as the primers for a first-round RT-PCR of the TCR CDR3. From the multiplex PCR reads, TCRdb called clonotypes with MiXCR, one entry per CDR3 protein. The sample lists roughly 400,000 distinct CDR3 sequences, around 25% occurring once. These data originate in a study of T cells in Graves' hyperthyroidism and ophthalmopathy. No ophthalmopathy progression within 18 months constituted stable Graves' hyperthyroidism. Uncontrolled infection, other autoimmune disease, pregnancy or lactation excluded patients. PBMCs were sourced from more than 9 ml fresh peripheral blood. General study points: Also found in blood were most expanded thyroid clonotypes above 0.001.

V gene TRBV2 combines with J gene TRBJ2-1; possibly TRBD1 for D (5 bases). The TCR originated in a man aged 50-60 years with Graves' hyperthyroidism. Sequencing was performed on blood. The CDR3 sequence is CASSEGGAGEQFF. Written as DNA, the CDR3 is TGTGCCAGCAGTGAAGGTGGGGCCGGTGAGCAGTTCTTC.